The following is a T cell receptor beta chain sequence with its context. TCRdb re-analysed the RT-PCR reads in MiXCR, keeping a single row per CDR3 protein. The table has some 960,000 distinct CDR3 sequences, about a sixth seen once; the top ten hold approximately 5.9%. This sample was taken from a study of patients and donors after allogeneic stem cell transplantation. The CDR3 length is 15 residues. The V segment lost 6 bases and the J segment 1 base; nucleotides outside the gene matches: 9. Germline V gives CDR1 SNHLY, CDR2 FYNNEI. The origin of this receptor is a human donor who was either an allogeneic HSCT recipient or a stem cell or donor lymphocyte infusion donor (not recorded which). It is not recorded whose cells these are; they may come from a transplant donor. The rearrangement uses TRBV2 and TRBJ2-7; TRBD1 aligns across 7 bases. What was sequenced was blood, either unsorted or a sorted T cell fraction (not recorded which). The CDR3 bases are TGTGCCAGCAGGACAGGGAGAGGACGGTCCTACGAGCAGTACTTC. Translating gives CASRTGRGRSYEQYF.